The 7 T cell receptor beta chains in this list originate from one sample, sequenced in a study of T cells in Graves' hyperthyroidism and ophthalmopathy. RNA transcripts provided the source from which TCR beta CDR3 regions were amplified. During a first-round RT-PCR of the TCR CDR3, the HTBI primer set was used. Using its own MiXCR run on the multiplex PCR reads, TCRdb lists one record per CDR3 protein. The sample carries about 570,000 distinct CDR3 sequences, 46% recorded once. The sequencing sample was made of peripheral blood or thyroid tissue (not recorded which). The receptors shown here come from an adult woman with Graves' disease, either hyperthyroidism or ophthalmopathy (not recorded which).

A remark on this clonotype: A read error is possible here, since a much larger clone lies one base away. V gene TRBV6-1 combines with J gene TRBJ2-2; D uncertain. The CDR3 is made up of 12 amino acids. V lost 3 bases, J lost 9 bases, and 8 bases lay in between. Germline V lookup: CDR1 MNHNS, CDR2 SASEGT. CDR3 residues: CASSDTIRELFF. For the CDR3, the DNA is TGTGCCAGCAGTGATACGATCAGGGAGCTGTTTTTT.

This clonotype was seen repeatedly, ten times or more. The V call is TRBV6-5, the J call TRBJ2-7; D perhaps matches TRBD2 (6 bases). The V end lost 6 bases, the J end lost 5 bases, and 14 bases lay between the germline ends. This CDR3 spans 13 amino acids. The V gene's germline CDR1 is MNHEY and CDR2 SVGAGI. The CDR3 is CASSDPGGDEQYF. Written as DNA, the CDR3 is TGTGCCAGCAGCGACCCAGGAGGGGACGAGCAGTACTTC.

This clonotype was detected a few times. The chain recombines TRBV4-2 with TRBJ2-2; D is tentatively TRBD1 or TRBD2 (5 bases each). V was trimmed by 2 bases and J by 7 bases, leaving 14 bases between them. The CDR3 sequence is 15 residues long. Germline-derived CDR1 and CDR2 are LGHNA and YNFKEQ. In nucleotides, the CDR3 is TGTGCCAGCAGCCAAACCGGGACCCGGGGCGGGGAGCTGTTTTTT. Protein product: CASSQTGTRGGELFF.

This clonotype has ten or more counts. The chain combines TRBV20-1 with TRBJ2-7; D ambiguous. The CDR3 covers 14 residues. The germline V gene encodes CDR1 DFQATT and CDR2 SNEGSKA (reference sequence). V was shortened by 4 bases and J by 0 bases, with 13 bases between the two germline ends. The CDR3 loop reads CSAKGRPGSYEQYF. CDR3 coding DNA: TGCAGTGCTAAAGGGCGGCCGGGCTCCTACGAGCAGTACTTC.

This clonotype was seen at least ten times. The CDR3 here is CATRGRGAGNTEAFF. CDR3 coding DNA: TGTGCCACCAGGGGTAGGGGGGCTGGAAACACTGAAGCTTTCTTT. The chain uses TRBV24-1 and TRBJ1-1, with a weak D call TRBD1 (6 bases). V was clipped by 7 bases and J by 2 bases, with 16 bases between them. This CDR3 region has 15 residues. Per the germline V gene, CDR1 is KGHDR and CDR2 is SFDVKD.

This clonotype was counted many times. The CDR3 nucleotides read TGTGCCAGCACCCCCTTATACAGATCTAACTATGGCTACACCTTC. It is translated as CASTPLYRSNYGYTF. The chain recombines TRBV7-8 with TRBJ1-2; D is unresolved. Per the germline V gene, CDR1 is SGHVS and CDR2 is FQNEAQ. Trimming stripped 7 bases from V and 0 bases from J, with 15 bases between. The CDR3 length is 15 residues.

The chain carries TRBV29-1 and TRBJ1-4; 11 bases fit TRBD1. CDR3 size: 15 residues. CDR1 SQVTM and CDR2 ANQGSEA come from the germline V gene. The V segment lost 5 bases and the J segment 10 bases; nucleotides outside the gene matches: 12. The CDR3 sequence: CSVPGTGGSFGKLFF. The CDR3 coding sequence is TGCAGCGTTCCCGGGACAGGGGGAAGTTTTGGAAAACTGTTTTTT.